Detailed here is one TCR beta chain. This entry belongs to a study of blood T cell repertoires in COVID-19. Study as a whole: Material from acute and convalescent COVID-19 was sourced from the United States, Italy and Spain. Nucleic acid was either cDNA or gDNA, and it came from T cells, B-cell-depleted T cells, or PBMCs.

Measured with immunoSEQ multiplex PCR; TCRdb has only the in-frame clones, and not every one. The sample contains 150,000 to 200,000 clones, approximately 88% of which appear only once. Participants had their cohort set by participant-reported clinical history. This clonotype was sampled from a woman younger than 30 who had recovered from COVID-19. The sample taken for sequencing was PBMCs or T cells enriched from blood (not recorded which).

The CDR3 loop reads CASSQTGTGAYEQYF. CDR3 bases: TGTGCCAGCAGTCAGACCGGGACAGGGGCCTACGAGCAGTACTTC. This chain links TRBV27 with TRBJ2-7; TRBD1 matches 10 bases. CDR3 size: 15 residues. Germline V gives CDR1 MNHEY, CDR2 SMNVEV (reference sequence). With V trimmed by 5 bases and J by 2 bases, 6 bases remained unmatched.